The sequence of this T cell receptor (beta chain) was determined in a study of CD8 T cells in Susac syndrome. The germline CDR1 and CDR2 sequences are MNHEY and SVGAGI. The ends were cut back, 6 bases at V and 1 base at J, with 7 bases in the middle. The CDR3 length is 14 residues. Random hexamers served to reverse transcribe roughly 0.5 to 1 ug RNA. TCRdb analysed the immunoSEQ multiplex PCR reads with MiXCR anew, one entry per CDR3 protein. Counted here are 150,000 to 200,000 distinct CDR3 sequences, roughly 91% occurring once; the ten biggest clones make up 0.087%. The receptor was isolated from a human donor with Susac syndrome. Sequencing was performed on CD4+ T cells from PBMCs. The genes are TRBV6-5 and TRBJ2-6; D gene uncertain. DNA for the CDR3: TGTGCCAGCAGCGGCCCTTCTGGGGCCAACGTCCTGACTTTC. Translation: CASSGPSGANVLTF.